The rows below give T cell receptor beta chains drawn from one sample of a study of CD8 T cells in ankylosing spondylitis. TCRdb called the 5' RACE reads again in MiXCR, with one record for every CDR3 protein. The repertoire includes 250,000 or so distinct CDR3 sequences, about 10% of them detected once, and roughly 6.8% sits in the top ten. Sequencing was carried out using blood, either unsorted or a sorted T cell fraction (not recorded which). The receptors originated from a male donor with ankylosing spondylitis or in good health (not recorded which). The CDR3 runs from the conserved cysteine through the conserved F or W. The D gene is left open where the match is weak. Clone size is stated in some rows and not others, as once, few, many or a class when expanded.

many	TRBJ1-4	-	TRBV20-1	TGCAGTGCTCGAACCCTAAGGTCCAGACATGAAAAACTGTTTTTT	CSARTLRSRHEKLFF
many	TRBJ1-3	-	TRBV12-3/TRBV12-4	TGTGCCAGCAGTTTAACAGGGACCGTAGGAAACACCATATATTTT	CASSLTGTVGNTIYF
-	TRBJ2-7	TRBD1	TRBV3-1	TGTGCCAGCAGCCCTTCAGAAGTAAGGGGGCAATTCTCCGAGCAGTACTTC	CASSPSEVRGQFSEQYF
many	TRBJ2-2	TRBD2	TRBV20-1	TGCAGTGCTCCTCTTGGCGGGAGGACCACCGGGGAGCTGTTTTTT	CSAPLGGRTTGELFF
-	TRBJ2-3	TRBD2	TRBV20-1	TGCAGTGCTAGAGATCCTTCCCTTGGGACTAGCGGGATAATAGATACGCAGTATTTT	CSARDPSLGTSGIIDTQYF
-	TRBJ1-3	TRBD1	TRBV4-1	TGCGCCAGCAGCCACCCCGGGACAGGGGTGTCCGGAAACACCATATATTTT	CASSHPGTGVSGNTIYF
-	TRBJ1-5	TRBD1	TRBV18	TGTGCCAGCTCACCAGGACAGGGTGTAGGGCAGCCCCAGCATTTT	CASSPGQGVGQPQHF
many	TRBJ2-2	-	TRBV12-3/TRBV12-4	TGTGCCAGCAGTTTAGTCCGGAGGCCCGGGGAGCTGTTTTTT	CASSLVRRPGELFF
once	TRBJ1-4	TRBD1	TRBV12-3/TRBV12-4	TGTGCCAGCAGTAAGGGACAGGCCAGCGAAAAACTGTTTTTT	CASSKGQASEKLFF
many	TRBJ1-1	-	TRBV7-8	TGTGCCAGCAGCCCGAGAGGCGGAATGAACACTGAAGCTTTCTTT	CASSPRGGMNTEAFF
many	TRBJ2-7	-	TRBV12-3/TRBV12-4	TGTGCCAGCAGTTTACGGCGGGACAGAGGGCCCTACGAGCAGTACTTC	CASSLRRDRGPYEQYF
many	TRBJ2-7	-	TRBV7-8	TGTGCCAGCAGCTTAGCTGACGGATACTACGAGCAGTACTTC	CASSLADGYYEQYF
many	TRBJ2-5	-	TRBV12-3/TRBV12-4	TGTGCCAGCAGCCTTACGGATCAAGAGACCCAGTACTTC	CASSLTDQETQYF
few	TRBJ2-3	-	TRBV3-1	TGTGCCAGCAGCCAAGATCGACTAGTGATCCCTACGCAGTATTTT	CASSQDRLVIPTQYF
many	TRBJ2-7	-	TRBV3-1	TGTGCCAGCAGCCAAGACAGTGGTCGCGAGCAGTACTTC	CASSQDSGREQYF
many	TRBJ2-4	TRBD2	TRBV7-9	TGTGCCAGCAGTCCCATAGCGGGAGGGCCTTACATTCAGTACTTC	CASSPIAGGPYIQYF
few	TRBJ2-2	-	TRBV12-3/TRBV12-4	TGTGCCAGCAACCCGAGGGGGAAAGGAACCGGGGAGCTGTTTTTT	CASNPRGKGTGELFF
many	TRBJ2-7	TRBD2	TRBV12-3/TRBV12-4	TGTGCCAGCAGTGACCCGGGGGGGTCCCGCTCCTACGAGCAGTACTTC	CASSDPGGSRSYEQYF
few	TRBJ1-2	TRBD1	TRBV18	TGTGCCAGCTCAAACTCCACAGGGGGCGGCTATGGCTACACCTTC	CASSNSTGGGYGYTF
many	TRBJ1-4	-	TRBV5-6	TGTGCCAGCAGCTTCGGGAATGAAAAACTGTTTTTT	CASSFGNEKLFF
many	TRBJ2-3	-	TRBV12-3/TRBV12-4	TGTGCCAGCAGTGACCGACAGAATACGCAGTATTTT	CASSDRQNTQYF
many	TRBJ2-2	-	TRBV20-1	TGCAGTGCTAGACCACAGGGTTCAACCGGGGAGCTGTTTTTT	CSARPQGSTGELFF
many	TRBJ2-7	-	TRBV20-1	TGCAGTGCTAGAGGGTGGAGGGGAAACGAAGGCGAGCAGTACTTC	CSARGWRGNEGEQYF
few	TRBJ2-3	-	TRBV29-1	TGCAGCGTTGATCGAGGCACAGATACGCAGTATTTT	CSVDRGTDTQYF
many	TRBJ1-1	-	TRBV4-2	TGTGCCAGCAGCCAAGATGAGGTGACCGCACGAGGGGCTTTCTTT	CASSQDEVTARGAFF
few	TRBJ1-1	-	TRBV6-4	TGTGCCAGCAAGAGGAACACTTTGAACACTGAAGCTTTCTTT	CASKRNTLNTEAFF
-	TRBJ2-1	-	TRBV20-1	TGCAGTGCTAGAGTATATCGAGGGGGGGGCGGCGAATCTAAAAATGAGCAGTTCTTC	CSARVYRGGGGESKNEQFF
many	TRBJ2-1	TRBD2	TRBV5-1	TGCGCCAGCAGCCAGACTAGCGGGCCAGTCAATGAGCAGTTCTTC	CASSQTSGPVNEQFF
-	TRBJ1-1	-	TRBV29-1	TGCAGCGTTGAGGTTGTGTACACTGAAGCTTTCTTT	CSVEVVYTEAFF
few	TRBJ1-1	-	TRBV6-1	TGTGCCAGCGGTGGCGGCGGGAGACTTGAAGCTTTCTTT	CASGGGGRLEAFF
few	TRBJ2-1	TRBD2	TRBV20-1	TGCAGTGCTAGACAGTCGGGGGGGGCCAATGATGAGCAGTTCTTC	CSARQSGGANDEQFF
-	TRBJ2-7	TRBD2	TRBV2	TGTGCCAGCAGTGAAGGTCAGACTAGCGGGAGTTCCTACGAGCAGTACTTC	CASSEGQTSGSSYEQYF
many	TRBJ2-1	TRBD1	TRBV12-3/TRBV12-4	TGTGCCAGCACCCCTACACTTCTCGGACAGGGCTCTCTGGTTGAGCAGTTCTTC	CASTPTLLGQGSLVEQFF
many	TRBJ1-5	-	TRBV12-3/TRBV12-4	TGTGCCAGCAGTTTAAGATTCCAGCCCCAGCATTTT	CASSLRFQPQHF
many	TRBJ1-2	TRBD1	TRBV12-3/TRBV12-4	TGTGCCAGCGGGGGGACAGCAATTAACTATGGCTACACCTTC	CASGGTAINYGYTF
many	TRBJ2-1	-	TRBV12-3/TRBV12-4	TGTGCCAGCAGCCCTTCCAGACGGGAGCAGTTCTTC	CASSPSRREQFF
many	TRBJ2-5	TRBD2	TRBV12-3/TRBV12-4	TGTGCCAGCAGTTATTATCGGCTAGCGGGACCGGAGACCCAGTACTTC	CASSYYRLAGPETQYF
-	TRBJ1-2	-	TRBV6-1	TGTGCCAGCATCCTAGGGGGGTTAGCTAACTATGGCTACACCTTC	CASILGGLANYGYTF
many	TRBJ2-5	TRBD2	TRBV12-3/TRBV12-4	TGTGCCAGCAGTTTGAAGCGGGGGGGCGCTCGAGGTAGTCAGGAGACCCAGTACTTC	CASSLKRGGARGSQETQYF
many	TRBJ1-2	TRBD1	TRBV5-1	TGCGCCAGCAGCCCCGGGGACAGTAACTATGGCTACACCTTC	CASSPGDSNYGYTF
-	TRBJ2-3	-	TRBV27	TGTGCCAGCAGCTCACTCGGACTCCTAGATTCGCAGTATTTT	CASSSLGLLDSQYF
few	TRBJ2-5	-	TRBV4-1	TGCGCCAGCAGCCCCTCGGTTACTAAAGAAGAGACCCAGTACTTC	CASSPSVTKEETQYF
many	TRBJ1-2	-	TRBV20-1	TGCAGTGCTGAGGGTCGTTTAACCCGCTATGGCTACACCTTC	CSAEGRLTRYGYTF
many	TRBJ2-7	-	TRBV29-1	TGCAGCGTTGAGTACGGAGCCACCTACGAGCAGTACTTC	CSVEYGATYEQYF
many	TRBJ2-7	-	TRBV5-1	TGCGCCAGCAGCTGGTCACAGGGGGGGGTAGCCGAGCAGTACTTC	CASSWSQGGVAEQYF
-	TRBJ2-3	-	TRBV11-1	TGTGCCAGCAGCCCACCGACGGGACTTCTGACAGATACGCAGTATTTT	CASSPPTGLLTDTQYF
-	TRBJ1-5	TRBD1	TRBV6-1	TGTGCCAGCAGTGAAGCTCCCACAGGGGGCGGCCAGCCCCAGCATTTT	CASSEAPTGGGQPQHF
many	TRBJ2-1	-	TRBV18	TGTGCCAGCTCACCACCTGTGGGCAGTAACAATGAGCAGTTCTTC	CASSPPVGSNNEQFF
many	TRBJ2-7	TRBD1	TRBV7-9	TGTGCCACGGACAGGGGTTCGAGCTCCTACGAGCAGTACTTC	CATDRGSSSYEQYF
many	TRBJ2-7	TRBD1	TRBV20-1	TGCAGTGCTAGAGATCCAGGACAGGGGGGTCAAGGCGAGCAGTACTTC	CSARDPGQGGQGEQYF
many	TRBJ2-7	-	TRBV12-3/TRBV12-4	TGTGCCAGCAGCCTGGGGCTCTACGAGCAGTACTTC	CASSLGLYEQYF
many	TRBJ1-5	-	TRBV20-1	TGCAGTGCTAGAGATCTTGATGTAAGCAATCAGCCCCAGCATTTT	CSARDLDVSNQPQHF
-	TRBJ2-1	TRBD2	TRBV9	TGTGCCAGCAGCGGCAGCGGGGGGGGACACAATGAGCAGTTCTTC	CASSGSGGGHNEQFF
-	TRBJ2-7	-	TRBV5-1	TGCGCCAGCAGCTTTGGAGGGGGCAACGCGCAGTACTTC	CASSFGGGNAQYF
-	TRBJ1-6	-	TRBV3-1	TGTGCCAGCAGCCGGGGGGGCGGTAATTCACCCCTCCACTTT	CASSRGGGNSPLHF
many	TRBJ2-1	-	TRBV27	TGTGCCAGCAGTCAGGACGCTCTCGGGGCTGAGCAGTTCTTC	CASSQDALGAEQFF
many	TRBJ2-3	-	TRBV5-1	TGCGCCAGCAGACTCACAGATACGCAGTATTTT	CASRLTDTQYF
many	TRBJ1-5	-	TRBV20-1	TGCAGTGCTAGAGATCCCAGGGGACATCAGCCCCAGCATTTT	CSARDPRGHQPQHF
-	TRBJ2-1	-	TRBV30	TGTGCCTGGAGCTTTGGTGCGGGGTGGATTTACAATGAGCAGTTCTTC	CAWSFGAGWIYNEQFF